This T cell receptor (beta chain) was captured in a study of blood T cell repertoires in COVID-19. Turning to the study itself: Acute-phase and convalescent COVID-19 samples originated in the United States, Italy and Spain. T cells, B-cell-depleted T cells, or PBMCs provided the cDNA or gDNA that served as material.

Original analysis: Amplifying reference gene primers gave estimates of nucleated cell counts. Measured with immunoSEQ multiplex PCR; TCRdb has only the in-frame clones, and not every one. The V and J calls and the clone size are those of that table, but D and trimming were determined from the DNA. The sample records about 200,000 clones, approximately 91% being singletons. Trimming took off 6 bases at V and 6 bases at J, with 17 bases between the two ends. Germline V gene lookup returns CDR1 MNHEY and CDR2 SVGAGI. This CDR3 has 15 residues. The V call is TRBV6-5, the J call TRBJ1-4, with D unresolved. The sequence came from a man younger than 30 with active or convalescent COVID-19. The specimen sequenced was peripheral blood. The CDR3 sequence: CASSPYGWADEKLFF. The CDR3 coding sequence is TGTGCCAGCAGCCCATACGGCTGGGCAGATGAAAAACTGTTTTTT.